Reported below is one T cell receptor (beta chain). No antigen is known for it. TCRdb keeps only in-frame clones here, not all; method: immunoSEQ multiplex PCR. The sample includes about 25,000 clones, more than 80% seen only once; the top ten take roughly 1.4%. The CDR3 has 19 residues. Per germline, CDR1 LNHNV and CDR2 YYDKDF (reference sequence). With V trimmed by 0 bases and J by 8 bases, 19 bases remained unmatched. The data were taken from a study of T cells in narcolepsy. Study summary: Healthy controls were enrolled alongside patients with narcolepsy type 1 or type 2.

Study-wide points: Autoreactive clonotypes reportedly recurred in blood of same and different patients, not controls. Same-patient CSF and blood CD4+ T cell clonotypes included HCRT-specific and TRIB2-specific autoreactive ones.

The rearrangement links TRBV15 to TRBJ2-4, with 7 positions matching TRBD2. The sequencing input was CD45RA- memory CD4+ T cells from PBMCs. This sequence originates from a human donor with narcolepsy. The CDR3 loop reads CATSRDPQATSPMGYIQYF. CDR3 DNA: TGTGCCACCAGCAGAGATCCCCAAGCGACTAGCCCCATGGGGTACATTCAGTACTTC. The full variable domain, rest sourced from reference TRBV15 and TRBJ2-4, is DAMVIQNPRYQVTQFGKPVTLSCSQTLNHNVMYWYQQKSSQAPKLLFHYYDKDFNNEADTPDNFQSRRPNTSFCFLDIRSPGLGDTAMYLCATSRDPQATSPMGYIQYFGAGTRLSVL.